The 6 T cell receptor beta chains in this list originate from one sample, sequenced in a study of identical twins. TCRdb re-analysed the 5' RACE reads in MiXCR, keeping a single row per CDR3 protein. The repertoire holds a few hundred thousand distinct CDR3 sequences, with more than 9% as singletons. In addition, the sample was reused for a study of yellow fever vaccine responses in identical twins.

Material for sequencing was PBMCs. The source of these receptors is a woman between 18 and 30 years old in good health.

Many counts were recorded for this clonotype. The CDR3 DNA is TGTGCCAGCAGCACTACCCTAACCGACAGACGCACCTACGAGCAGTACTTC. Translation: CASSTTLTDRRTYEQYF. The chain links TRBV13 to TRBJ2-7, with TRBD1 as a possible D gene (5 bases). V was pared by 5 bases and J by 2 bases, with 22 bases between. Germline-derived CDR1 and CDR2 are PRHDT and FYEKMQ (reference sequence). This CDR3 spans 17 amino acids.

This clonotype was found many times. The chain has TRBV2 and TRBJ2-5; tentatively, D is TRBD2 (6 bases). Trimming stripped 7 bases from V and 9 bases from J, with 18 bases between. The germline CDR1 and CDR2 sequences are SNHLY and FYNNEI. The CDR3 runs 13 residues. CDR3 amino acids: CASTPGTFEAQYF. CDR3 sequence (DNA): TGTGCCAGCACCCCCGGGACTTTTGAGGCCCAGTACTTC.

The rearrangement links TRBV6-1 to TRBJ1-6; D may be TRBD1 (5 bases). This CDR3 comprises 14 residues. V was trimmed by 1 base and J by 7 bases, leaving 8 bases between them. CDR1 and CDR2 (germline): MNHNS, SASEGT. The CDR3, as DNA: TGTGCCAGCAGTGAAGGAGGGGTCAATTCACCCCTCCACTTT. Its translation is CASSEGGVNSPLHF.

Remarks on this clonotype: With a much larger clone just one base away, this may be a read error. The chain employs TRBV12-3 or TRBV12-4 and TRBJ1-2; TRBD1 matches at 8 bases. This CDR3 is built from 15 residues. The CDR3 DNA follows: TGTGCCAGCAGTTCACTCAGGGGGCTTTTCTATAGCTACACCTTC. Protein sequence: CASSSLRGLFYSYTF.

This chain joins TRBV5-1 and TRBJ2-7; 11 nucleotides align to TRBD1. The J segment lost 9 bases and the V segment lost 3 bases, leaving 8 bases of the junction unmatched. The V gene's germline CDR1 is SGHRS and CDR2 YFSETQ. The CDR3 length is 14 residues. The CDR3 coding sequence is TGCGCCAGCAGCTCCGGGACAGGGGGGACTCGGCAGTACTTC. Residues: CASSSGTGGTRQYF.

This clonotype showed up many times. The V gene is TRBV29-1, the J gene TRBJ2-3; D might be TRBD2 (5 bases). CDR3 length: 15 residues. V lost 4 bases, J lost 0 bases, and 14 bases lay in between. Germline V gene lookup returns CDR1 SQVTM and CDR2 ANQGSEA. The CDR3 loop is CSVGRLSSSTDTQYF. CDR3 DNA: TGCAGCGTTGGGCGACTATCCTCTAGCACAGATACGCAGTATTTT.